One sample yielded the 11 T cell receptor beta chains listed below, sequenced in a study of shared clonotypes between healthy human individuals. Sequenced by immunoSEQ multiplex PCR; TCRdb stores in-frame clones only, minus some. The sample consists of 2 million to 2.5 million clones, more than 85% of them appearing once. Sample: naive CD4+ T cells from PBMCs. Indicated subset: CD45RA+ positively selected. These receptor sequences come from a man aged 18-30 years in good health. Some clones in this sample may be carry-over from other donors' samples.

The chain couples TRBV6-1 to TRBJ2-7; tentatively, D is TRBD1 (6 bases). V lost 10 bases and J 2 bases, leaving 18 bases between the germline ends. The CDR3 spans 14 residues. Looked up from germline, CDR1 is MNHNS and CDR2 is SASEGT. The CDR3 spells CATATWDTAYEQYF. CDR3 DNA sequence: TGTGCCACAGCGACTTGGGACACCGCCTACGAGCAGTACTTC.

This chain links TRBV28 with TRBJ1-2; 9 bases fit TRBD1. V trimming: 3 bases; J trimming: 1 base; junction bases outside the gene matches: 6. The CDR3 covers 16 residues. Germline lookup yields CDR1 MDHEN and CDR2 SYDVKM. The CDR3 DNA sequence: TGTGCCAGCAGTTTTCCGGGACAGGGCCTTAACTATGGCTACACCTTC. This encodes CASSFPGQGLNYGYTF.

J is TRBJ2-1 and V is TRBV28; D might be TRBD1 (5 bases). V dropped 10 bases and J dropped 0 bases, with 19 bases sitting between them. The CDR3 sequence is 16 residues long. Germline V gives CDR1 MDHEN, CDR2 SYDVKM. The CDR3 region is CATSWLGASSYNEQFF. CDR3 bases: TGTGCCACCTCTTGGTTAGGGGCAAGCTCCTACAATGAGCAGTTCTTC.

The chain recombines TRBV12-5 with TRBJ2-2, with a possible D match to TRBD1 (6 bases). Germline loops: CDR1 LGHNT, CDR2 FRNRAP. The length of the CDR3 is 15 residues. Deletions cut 5 bases from V and 3 bases from J, with 13 bases between. The CDR3 protein is CASGLGAGYTGELFF. CDR3 DNA: TGTGCTAGTGGTCTGGGGGCAGGGTACACCGGGGAGCTGTTTTTT.

Only one count was recorded for this clone. The chain has TRBV19 and TRBJ1-5; D not resolved. V shed 9 bases and J shed 0 bases, with 12 bases lying between them. CDR3 length equals 14 residues. CDR1 is LNHDA and CDR2 is SQIVND in the germline V gene (reference sequence). The CDR3 sequence is CASRTANSNQPQHF. As DNA, the CDR3 is TGTGCCAGCCGTACCGCAAATAGCAATCAGCCCCAGCATTTT.

The gene calls are TRBV2 and TRBJ2-2; possibly TRBD1 or TRBD2 for D (6 bases each). V was shortened by 8 bases and J by 6 bases, with 13 bases between the two germline ends. The germline CDR1 and CDR2 sequences are SNHLY and FYNNEI. The CDR3 is made up of 13 amino acids. CDR3 sequence reads: CASQRGTPGELFF. CDR3 bases: TGTGCCAGCCAAAGGGGGACTCCCGGGGAGCTGTTTTTT.

The chain links TRBV7-6 to TRBJ2-3; D remains unclear. The ends were cut back, 1 base at V and 0 bases at J, with 11 bases in the middle. This CDR3 region has 16 residues. The germline gives CDR1 SGHVS, CDR2 FNYEAQ. DNA of the CDR3: TGTGCCAGCAGCTTAGGACCCCCCGCCAGCACAGATACGCAGTATTTT. It encodes CASSLGPPASTDTQYF.

V is TRBV10-1 and J is TRBJ2-1; tentatively, D is TRBD2 (6 bases). The germline gives CDR1 WNHNN, CDR2 SYGVQD (reference sequence). Between the trimmed V and J ends, which lost 4 bases and 4 bases, there was a span of 14 bases. This CDR3 spans 15 amino acids. CDR3 nucleotide sequence: TGCGCCAGCAGTGGTGGGACTGGAAGGTACAATGAGCAGTTCTTC. Amino acid sequence: CASSGGTGRYNEQFF.

This chain links TRBV5-1 with TRBJ2-5; D is uncertain. V shed 4 bases and J shed 5 bases, with 6 bases lying between them. This CDR3 contains 11 residues. The V gene's germline CDR1 is SGHRS and CDR2 YFSETQ. In DNA form, the CDR3 reads TGCGCCAGCAGCGGCATGGAGACCCAGTACTTC. This gives the protein CASSGMETQYF.

The chain links TRBV2 to TRBJ2-2, with no clear D. The CDR3 contains 16 residues. Trimming took off 8 bases at V and 6 bases at J, with 22 bases between the two ends. Germline CDR1 is SNHLY and CDR2 is FYNNEI. The CDR3 nucleotides read TGTGCCAGCGGGCAGATCGGGCCGCGATCTTCCGGGGAGCTGTTTTTT. This sequence encodes CASGQIGPRSSGELFF.

This clone has a single count. This sample includes further DNA sequences coding for the same CDR3. The chain combines TRBV30 with TRBJ2-3, with no clear D. Trimming took off 0 bases at V and 0 bases at J, with 4 bases between the two ends. The length of the CDR3 is 13 residues. The germline CDR1 and CDR2 sequences are GTSNPN and SVGIG (reference sequence). In DNA form, the CDR3 reads TGTGCCTGGAGTGTGTCTAGCACAGATACGCAGTATTTT. Translated: CAWSVSSTDTQYF.